The source of this TCR beta chain is a study of blood T cell repertoires in COVID-19. Study in general: Spain, Italy and the United States supplied samples that represented acute and convalescent COVID-19.

The repertoire was sequenced with immunoSEQ multiplex PCR; TCRdb's copy has only in-frame clones and lacks some. The repertoire has 50,000 to 75,000 clones, 70% to 85% of them found once; the top ten carry roughly 3.7%. Germline V gene data show CDR1 as SGHAT and CDR2 as FQDESV (reference sequence). The ends lost 5 bases at V and 2 bases at J; junction bases unmatched: 6. The CDR3 is 15 amino acids. The material sequenced was peripheral blood. The sequence came from a man in his sixties with acute or convalescent COVID-19. The chain employs TRBV11-1 and TRBJ2-4, with 7 bases identical to TRBD2. CDR3 amino acids: CASSPREGPKNIQYF. CDR3 coding DNA: TGTGCCAGCAGCCCCAGGGAGGGACCCAAAAACATTCAGTACTTC.